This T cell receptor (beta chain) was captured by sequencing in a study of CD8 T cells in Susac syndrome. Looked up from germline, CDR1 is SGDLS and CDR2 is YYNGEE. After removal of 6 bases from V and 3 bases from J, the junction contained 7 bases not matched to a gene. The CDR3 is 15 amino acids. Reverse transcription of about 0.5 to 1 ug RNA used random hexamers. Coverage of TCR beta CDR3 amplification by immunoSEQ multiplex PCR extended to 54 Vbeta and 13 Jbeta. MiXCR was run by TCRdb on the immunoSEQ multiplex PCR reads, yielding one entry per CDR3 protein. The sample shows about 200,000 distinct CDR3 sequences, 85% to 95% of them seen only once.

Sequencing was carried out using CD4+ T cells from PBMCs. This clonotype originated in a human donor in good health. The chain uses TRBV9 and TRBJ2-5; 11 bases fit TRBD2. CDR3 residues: CASTLGTSGEETQYF. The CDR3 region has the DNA TGTGCCAGCACTCTTGGGACTAGCGGCGAAGAGACCCAGTACTTC.